A single sample gave rise to the 22 T cell receptor beta chains below, sequenced in a study of blood T cell repertoires in COVID-19. Assay: immunoSEQ multiplex PCR; the TCRdb copy retains only in-frame clones and omits some. The data contain 95,000 to 150,000 clones, 70% to 80% of them singletons. Material for sequencing was peripheral blood. These receptors were taken from a human donor in a cohort sampled during active COVID-19.

DNA of the CDR3: TGCGCCAGCAGCCAAGATGGACGGACTGACAATCAGCCCCAGCATTTT. This sequence encodes CASSQDGRTDNQPQHF. The chain joins TRBV4-1 to TRBJ1-5; no definite D call. Trimming left V 0 bases short and J 3 bases short, with 12 bases between. The CDR3 is made up of 16 amino acids. Germline V lookup: CDR1 MGHRA, CDR2 YSYEKL.

V gene TRBV18 combines with J gene TRBJ2-7, with 10 bases that match TRBD1. Germline CDR1 reads KGHSH; CDR2 reads LQKENI. The CDR3 is 14 amino acids. The V segment lost 3 bases and the J segment 5 bases; nucleotides outside the gene matches: 4. CDR3 amino acids: CASSPGTGVNEQYF. CDR3 DNA sequence: TGTGCCAGCTCACCTGGGACAGGGGTAAACGAGCAGTACTTC.

This chain connects TRBV2 to TRBJ1-1; the match to TRBD1 covers 8 bases. Germline V gene lookup returns CDR1 SNHLY and CDR2 FYNNEI. The CDR3 consists of 14 residues. J was trimmed by 1 base and V by 5 bases; bases with no gene match: 3. The CDR3 nucleotides are TGTGCCAGCAGTTCGACAGGGGAGAACACTGAAGCTTTCTTT. Amino acids: CASSSTGENTEAFF.

The rearrangement uses TRBV4-2 and TRBJ2-7; 7 bases are shared with TRBD1. Unmatched junction bases numbered 16, after V lost 0 bases and J lost 2 bases. The CDR3 sequence is 19 residues long. CDR1 is LGHNA, CDR2 YNFKEQ, per germline. CDR3 loop: CASSQDSVDRAVQAYEQYF. The DNA of the CDR3 is TGTGCCAGCAGCCAAGATTCGGTAGACAGGGCCGTACAGGCCTACGAGCAGTACTTC.

This chain joins TRBV30 and TRBJ2-7, with TRBD1 identical over 8 bases. Looked up from germline, CDR1 is GTSNPN and CDR2 is SVGIG (reference sequence). There are 14 residues in the CDR3. V gave up 3 bases and J gave up 4 bases; unmatched junction bases: 8. The CDR3 coding sequence is TGTGCCTGGAGCCAAGGGACAGGAGCGTACGAGCAGTACTTC. Its translation is CAWSQGTGAYEQYF.

This clone was seen a handful of times. This chain connects TRBV5-1 to TRBJ2-7; D gene uncertain. The length of the CDR3 is 12 residues. CDR1 is SGHRS, CDR2 YFSETQ, per germline. The V gene lost 4 bases and the J gene lost 3 bases, with 8 bases spanning the gap. The CDR3 DNA reads as TGCGCCAGCAGCGCGCTCGACTACGAGCAGTACTTC. Encoded protein: CASSALDYEQYF.

This clone was seen a single time. The chain recombines TRBV5-1 with TRBJ2-7, with 7 bases that match TRBD1. Germline lookup yields CDR1 SGHRS and CDR2 YFSETQ. There are 15 residues in the CDR3. V was pared by 0 bases and J by 0 bases, with 3 bases of the junction left unmatched. CDR3 coding DNA: TGCGCCAGCAGCTTGGGGGGACAGAGCTCCTACGAGCAGTACTTC. Amino acids: CASSLGGQSSYEQYF.

This clone was observed a few times. V is TRBV2 and J is TRBJ1-4, with TRBD1 identical over 9 bases. The CDR3 runs 16 residues. The germline V gene has CDR1 SNHLY and CDR2 FYNNEI. Losses at the gene ends were 6 bases for V and 6 bases for J; bases not matched to a gene: 11. CDR3 amino acids: CASRTGGLFGDEKLFF. The CDR3 DNA is TGTGCCAGCAGGACAGGGGGTCTATTCGGGGATGAAAAACTGTTTTTT.

This rearrangement joins TRBV2 to TRBJ1-5; 9 bases match TRBD1. The CDR3 extends over 16 amino acids. J was trimmed by 2 bases and V by 4 bases; bases with no gene match: 6. Per the germline V gene, CDR1 is SNHLY and CDR2 is FYNNEI. CDR3 nucleotide sequence: TGTGCCAGCAGTGTACGAAGACAGGGGGGCAATCAGCCCCAGCATTTT. It yields the protein CASSVRRQGGNQPQHF.

On this clone: This sample includes further DNA sequences coding for the same CDR3. V and J are TRBV27 and TRBJ2-7, with 8 nucleotides matching TRBD2. V dropped 4 bases and J dropped 4; count of bases not matched to a gene: 6. From germline, CDR1 is MNHEY and CDR2 SMNVEV (reference sequence). This CDR3 contains 14 residues. The CDR3 reads CASSSGTGGYEQYF. The CDR3 DNA is TGTGCCAGCAGTTCCGGGACGGGGGGGTACGAGCAGTACTTC.

The chain carries TRBV19 and TRBJ2-7; 7 bases match TRBD1. Per the germline V gene, CDR1 is LNHDA and CDR2 is SQIVND (reference sequence). CDR3 length: 14 amino acids. Trimming removed 1 base from V and 3 bases from J; junction bases left unmatched: 3. The CDR3 spells CASSIGDRVYEQYF. The CDR3 coding sequence is TGTGCCAGTAGTATAGGCGACAGGGTCTACGAGCAGTACTTC.

The V gene is TRBV7-9, the J gene TRBJ2-5; 10 positions agree with TRBD2. The CDR3 consists of 14 residues. V lost 4 bases to trimming and J lost 3 bases; unmatched junction nucleotides: 2. Germline CDR1 SEHNR, CDR2 FQNEAQ (reference sequence). CDR3 nucleotides: TGTGCCAGCAGCTACGGACTAGCGGAAGAGACCCAGTACTTC. Translating gives CASSYGLAEETQYF.

This clone came up a few times. V usage is TRBV6-1 and J usage is TRBJ1-5; 8 nucleotides match TRBD1. The germline V gene encodes CDR1 MNHNS and CDR2 SASEGT. The ends lost 3 bases at V and 7 bases at J; junction bases unmatched: 5. CDR3 length equals 14 residues. CDR3 loop: CASSETGATQPQHF. DNA for the CDR3: TGTGCCAGCAGTGAGACAGGGGCGACACAGCCCCAGCATTTT.

This chain links TRBV9 with TRBJ2-7; 13 bases line up with TRBD2. The germline CDR1 and CDR2 sequences are SGDLS and YYNGEE. The CDR3 extends over 14 amino acids. Losses at the gene ends were 8 bases for V and 5 bases for J; bases not matched to a gene: 7. In DNA, the CDR3 is TGTGCCAGTAGTCGGACTAGCGGGAGAGACGAGCAGTACTTC. Translated: CASSRTSGRDEQYF. Looking up the rest from reference TRBV9 and TRBJ2-7 gives the full variable domain: DSGVTQTPKHLITATGQRVTLRCSPRSGDLSVYWYQQSLDQGLQFLIQYYNGEERAKGNILERFSAQQFPDLHSELNLSSLELGDSALYFCASSRTSGRDEQYFGPGTRLTVT.

The chain has TRBV4-2 and TRBJ2-7, with 7 bases lining up with TRBD2. The CDR3 spans 16 residues. V dropped 4 bases and J dropped 4; count of bases not matched to a gene: 13. Germline V gene data show CDR1 as LGHNA and CDR2 as YNFKEQ. CDR3 DNA sequence: TGTGCCAGCAGCCCGGCCTCTGCGGGAGAAAGGTACGAGCAGTACTTC. Translated, it gives CASSPASAGERYEQYF.

The CDR3 DNA follows: TGCAGCGTTGAAGATACGAAGGAGACCTACGAGCAGTACTTC. This sequence encodes CSVEDTKETYEQYF. V and J are TRBV29-1 and TRBJ2-7; D is uncertain. Germline V gene data show CDR1 as SQVTM and CDR2 as ANQGSEA. V was cut by 0 bases and J by 2 bases, with 11 bases left in between. This CDR3 is built from 14 residues.

CDR3 protein: CASSLAGTGVTHNEQFF. The CDR3 DNA is TGTGCCAGCAGCTTGGCCGGAACGGGAGTGACGCACAATGAGCAGTTCTTC. J is TRBJ2-1 and V is TRBV5-6; D possibly corresponds to TRBD2 (6 bases). The germline V gene has CDR1 SGHDT and CDR2 YYEEEE. The CDR3 contains 17 residues. Trimming removed 0 bases from V and 5 bases from J, with 18 bases in between.

Concerning this clone itself: The junction shows a germline mismatch at one end, possibly a read error. This rearrangement joins TRBV19 to TRBJ1-2, with D possibly matching TRBD1 (5 bases). The germline CDR1 and CDR2 sequences are LNHDA and SQIVND (reference sequence). This CDR3 contains 15 residues. The CDR3 spells CASSMGRSGNFGYTF. CDR3 bases: TGTGCCAGTAGTATGGGACGGAGCGGGAACTTTGGCTACACCTTC.

V gene TRBV19 combines with J gene TRBJ1-2; 8 bases align to TRBD1. CDR3 length equals 15 residues. J lost 8 bases, V lost 5 bases, and 13 bases had no gene match. Per germline, CDR1 LNHDA and CDR2 SQIVND (reference sequence). The CDR3 bases are TGTGCCAGTAGTTCCCAGGACAGGGTGGGTCAAGGCTACACCTTC. Its protein is CASSSQDRVGQGYTF.

This clone has more than one count but fewer than ten. The genes are TRBV6-2 or TRBV6-3 and TRBJ2-1; 13 bases fit TRBD2. Per germline, CDR1 MNHEY and CDR2 SVGEGT. The CDR3 is made up of 15 amino acids. Trimming removed 6 bases from V and 10 bases from J; junction bases left unmatched: 9. The CDR3 nucleotides read TGTGCCAGCAGCCTCGGACTAGCGGGAGCTCGAGAGCAGTTCTTC. Translated: CASSLGLAGAREQFF.

This clone has just one count. The CDR3 protein is CASSVGRGGPETQYF. The CDR3 nucleotides read TGTGCCAGCAGCGTAGGTCGGGGGGGCCCAGAGACCCAGTACTTC. The V gene is TRBV9, the J gene TRBJ2-5; 8 nucleotides align to TRBD2. The CDR3 sequence is 15 residues long. CDR1 is SGDLS, CDR2 YYNGEE, per germline. The V gene end was trimmed by 0 bases and the J gene end by 4 bases; junction bases not matched to a gene: 5.

This chain uses TRBV24-1 with TRBJ2-1; D remains unclear. The CDR3 loop spans 13 amino acids. The V end was cut by 9 bases, the J end by 7 bases, with 15 bases between. Germline V gene sequence: CDR1 KGHDR, CDR2 SFDVKD. The CDR3 DNA reads TGTGCCACCGCGGTGGGTCCGGCGAATGAGCAGTTCTTC. Translating it yields CATAVGPANEQFF.